This is a list of T cell receptor beta chains from one sample in a study of T cell changes during pregnancy in multiple sclerosis. Repertoires were generated with immunoSEQ multiplex PCR, while TCRdb's copy carries only in-frame clones and drops some. The table records tens of thousands of clones, roughly 90% of them present only once. The source material was peripheral blood, sampled in the first trimester of pregnancy. Receptor source: a female donor with multiple sclerosis, enrolled in a pregnancy study. The CDR3 runs from the conserved cysteine through the conserved F or W. Fields, in order: V gene, J gene, CDR3 protein.

TRBV11-1	TRBJ2-5	CASSLPRDRGREETQYF
TRBV7-6	TRBJ1-5	CASSLADTNQPQHF
TRBV19	TRBJ2-1	CASSILADNNEQFF
TRBV9	TRBJ2-7	CASSVATSYEQYF
TRBV27	TRBJ2-7	CASSTQGQISSYEQYF
TRBV19	TRBJ1-1	CASNPPFGTENTEAFF
TRBV14	TRBJ2-1	CASSQAGTTYNEQFF
TRBV5-1	TRBJ1-1	CASMGQGNTEAFF
TRBV28	TRBJ1-1	CASSLLSVTNTEAFF
TRBV5-1	TRBJ2-1	CASSTTRGGSYNEQFF
TRBV6-1	TRBJ2-1	CASRGLAYNEQFF
TRBV7-6	TRBJ2-7	CASSLRLAPTYEQYF
TRBV6-5	TRBJ1-1	CASSYKGATEAFF
TRBV19	TRBJ2-4	CASSVPTGVGTKNIQYF
TRBV30	TRBJ2-4	CAWSVGGANIQYF
TRBV6-1	TRBJ1-2	CASSDPRYTRGYGYTF
TRBV4-1	TRBJ2-1	CASSQGAGGYNEQFF
TRBV2	TRBJ1-1	CASSGGQGKIEAFF
TRBV6-5	TRBJ2-7	CASSYTSGASYEQYF
TRBV5-1	TRBJ2-7	CASSPGLAAMYYEQYF
TRBV15	TRBJ2-3	CAIASGRAVETPDTQYF
TRBV4-2	TRBJ1-4	CASSRSQGEDEKLFF
TRBV23-1	TRBJ2-3	CASSRLTGGRCTDTQYF
TRBV30	TRBJ1-2	CAWTRQRQAYGYTF
TRBV4-2	TRBJ2-7	CASSPGGDYEQYF
TRBV23-1	TRBJ2-7	CASSPTGGCSYEQYF
TRBV7-9	TRBJ2-7	CASSMHATYEQYF
TRBV5-4	TRBJ2-3	CASSLGTGGTDTQYF
TRBV7-9	TRBJ1-2	CASRPQDEGYTF
TRBV7-9	TRBJ1-1	CASTKDDRAEAFF
TRBV29-1	TRBJ2-3	CSAGGAGTDTQYF
TRBV4-1	TRBJ2-7	CASSPKFGRTTTYEQYF
TRBV6-4	TRBJ2-1	CASSDGREGLLNEQFF
TRBV7-7	TRBJ2-7	CASSLPPARGHPAYEQYF
TRBV29-1	TRBJ2-1	CSVEDQGRNEQFF
TRBV27	TRBJ2-5	CASSLMSGLIQYF
TRBV27	TRBJ2-1	CAASLSAYNEQFF
TRBV6-6	TRBJ2-2	CATRGGGTGELFF
TRBV6-4	TRBJ2-1	CASSPDSGDEQFF
TRBV19	TRBJ2-2	CASGGLAGSGELFF
TRBV25-1	TRBJ2-4	CASSDPGSKNIQYF
TRBV29-1	TRBJ1-2	CSVGSDYGYTF
TRBV7-8	TRBJ2-7	CASSHWTSGSYEQYF
TRBV27	TRBJ2-1	CASSAWTGTNNEQFF